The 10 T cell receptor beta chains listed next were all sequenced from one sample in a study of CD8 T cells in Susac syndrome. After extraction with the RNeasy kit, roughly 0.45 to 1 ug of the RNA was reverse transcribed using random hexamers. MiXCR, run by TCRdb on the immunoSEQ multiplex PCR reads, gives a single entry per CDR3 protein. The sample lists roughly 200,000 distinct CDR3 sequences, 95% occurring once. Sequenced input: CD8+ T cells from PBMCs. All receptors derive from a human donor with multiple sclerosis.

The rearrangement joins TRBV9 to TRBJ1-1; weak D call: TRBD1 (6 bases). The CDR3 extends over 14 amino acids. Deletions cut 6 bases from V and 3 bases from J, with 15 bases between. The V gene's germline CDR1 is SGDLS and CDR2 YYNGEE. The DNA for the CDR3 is TGTGCCAGCATATTAGAGGGGGTGGACACTGAAGCTTTCTTT. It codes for CASILEGVDTEAFF.

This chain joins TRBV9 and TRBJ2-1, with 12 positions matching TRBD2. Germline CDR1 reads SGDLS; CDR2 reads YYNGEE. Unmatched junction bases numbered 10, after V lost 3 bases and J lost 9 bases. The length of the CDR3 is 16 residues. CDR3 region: CASSAHLAGGPSEQFF. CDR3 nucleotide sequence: TGTGCCAGCAGCGCCCATCTAGCGGGAGGGCCTAGTGAGCAGTTCTTC.

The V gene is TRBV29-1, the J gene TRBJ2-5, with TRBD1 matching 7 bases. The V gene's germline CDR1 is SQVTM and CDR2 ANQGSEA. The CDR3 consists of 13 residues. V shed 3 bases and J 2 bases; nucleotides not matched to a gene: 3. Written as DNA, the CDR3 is TGCAGCGTTGATATGACAGGGCAAGAGACCCAGTACTTC. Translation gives CSVDMTGQETQYF. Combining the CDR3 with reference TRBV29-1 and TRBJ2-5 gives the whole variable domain SAVISQKPSRDICQRGTSLTIQCQVDSQVTMMFWYRQQPGQSLTLIATANQGSEATYESGFVIDKFPISRPNLTFSTLTVSNMSPEDSSIYLCSVDMTGQETQYFGPGTRLLVL.

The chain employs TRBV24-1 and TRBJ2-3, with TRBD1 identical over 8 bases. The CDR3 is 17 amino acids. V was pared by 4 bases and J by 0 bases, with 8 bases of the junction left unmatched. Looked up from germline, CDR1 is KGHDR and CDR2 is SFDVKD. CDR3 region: CATSDHRTGKSTDTQYF. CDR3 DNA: TGTGCCACCAGTGACCACAGGACAGGGAAAAGCACAGATACGCAGTATTTT.

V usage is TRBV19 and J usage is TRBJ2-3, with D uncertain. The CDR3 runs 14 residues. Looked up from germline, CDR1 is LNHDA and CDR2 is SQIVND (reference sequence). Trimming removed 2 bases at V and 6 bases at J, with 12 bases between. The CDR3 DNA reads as TGTGCCAGTAGTATAAGGCTTGAGATCGATACGCAGTATTTT. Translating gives CASSIRLEIDTQYF.

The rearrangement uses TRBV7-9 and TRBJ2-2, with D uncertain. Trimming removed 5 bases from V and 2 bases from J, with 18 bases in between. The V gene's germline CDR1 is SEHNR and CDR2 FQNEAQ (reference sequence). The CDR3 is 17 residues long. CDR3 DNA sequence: TGTGCCAGCAGCCCCAATGGCCTAAAAGTAAACACCGGGGAGCTGTTTTTT. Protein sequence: CASSPNGLKVNTGELFF.

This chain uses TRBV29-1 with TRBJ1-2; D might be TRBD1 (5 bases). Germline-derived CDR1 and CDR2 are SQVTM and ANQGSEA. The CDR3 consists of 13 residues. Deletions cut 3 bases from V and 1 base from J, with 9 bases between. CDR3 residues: CSVDTGYNYGYTF. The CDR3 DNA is TGCAGCGTTGATACAGGATATAACTATGGCTACACCTTC.

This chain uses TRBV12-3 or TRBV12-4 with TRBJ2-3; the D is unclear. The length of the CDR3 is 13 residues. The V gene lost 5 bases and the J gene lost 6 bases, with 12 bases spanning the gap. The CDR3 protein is CASSPLLWDTQYF. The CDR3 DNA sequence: TGTGCCAGCAGTCCCCTACTCTGGGATACGCAGTATTTT.

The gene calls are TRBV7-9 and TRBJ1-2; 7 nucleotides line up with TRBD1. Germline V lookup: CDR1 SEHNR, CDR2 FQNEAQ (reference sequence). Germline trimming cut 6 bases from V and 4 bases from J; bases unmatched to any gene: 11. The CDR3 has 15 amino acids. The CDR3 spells CASSFTPGTAYGYTF. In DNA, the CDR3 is TGTGCCAGCAGTTTTACCCCCGGGACAGCCTATGGCTACACCTTC.

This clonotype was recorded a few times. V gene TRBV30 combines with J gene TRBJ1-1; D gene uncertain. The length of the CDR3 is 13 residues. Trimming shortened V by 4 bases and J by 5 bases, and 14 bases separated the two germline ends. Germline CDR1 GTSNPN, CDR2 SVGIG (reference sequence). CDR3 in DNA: TGTGCCTGGACCGTTAACCCATGGACTGAAGCTTTCTTT. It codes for CAWTVNPWTEAFF.